A single sample is the source of the 9 T cell receptor beta chains below, sequenced in a study of blood T cell repertoires in COVID-19. The repertoire was sequenced with immunoSEQ multiplex PCR; TCRdb's copy has only in-frame clones and lacks some. This sample has approximately 160,000 clones, with approximately 82% found just once. Material for sequencing was PBMCs or T cells enriched from blood (not recorded which). The receptors shown here come from a woman in her 50s in a cohort exposed to, infected with or recovered from COVID-19 (not recorded which).

This clone has just one count. The chain recombines TRBV29-1 with TRBJ2-3; 10 bases are shared with TRBD1. CDR1 SQVTM and CDR2 ANQGSEA come from the germline V gene. This CDR3 is 14 amino acids long. V lost 6 bases to trimming and J lost 3 bases; unmatched junction nucleotides: 6. CDR3 sequence reads: CSVVWDRGTDTQYF. DNA of the CDR3: TGCAGCGTCGTTTGGGACAGGGGAACAGATACGCAGTATTTT.

This clone was seen a few times. V gene TRBV28 combines with J gene TRBJ1-3; D perhaps matches TRBD1 (5 bases). This CDR3 spans 14 amino acids. The germline gives CDR1 MDHEN, CDR2 SYDVKM. V lost 5 bases, J lost 4 bases, and 12 bases lay in between. CDR3 sequence: CASSPRGEGNTIYF. CDR3 sequence (DNA): TGTGCCAGCAGTCCCCGGGGGGAAGGAAACACCATATATTTT.

This rearrangement joins TRBV20-1 to TRBJ2-7, with TRBD2 identical over 10 bases. V shed 3 bases, J shed 2 bases, and the junction held 1 base outside the gene matches. In germline, CDR1 is DFQATT, CDR2 SNEGSKA (reference sequence). The CDR3 is 13 amino acids. This CDR3 reads CSASTSGTYEQYF. As DNA, the CDR3 is TGCAGTGCTAGTACTAGCGGGACCTACGAGCAGTACTTC.

The chain has TRBV9 and TRBJ1-2; 7 bases fit TRBD1. CDR3 length: 14 residues. CDR1 and CDR2 from the germline V gene are SGDLS and YYNGEE. V lost 2 bases to trimming and J lost 4 bases; unmatched junction nucleotides: 5. The CDR3 nucleotides are TGTGCCAGCAGCGTGGATCAGGGGGGCTATGGCTACACCTTC. Its translation is CASSVDQGGYGYTF.

The chain has TRBV28 and TRBJ1-5; D unresolved. The CDR3 sequence is 14 residues long. Germline V gives CDR1 MDHEN, CDR2 SYDVKM. The ends were cut back, 5 bases at V and 4 bases at J, with 12 bases in the middle. The CDR3 sequence: CASSRALKNQPQHF. As DNA, the CDR3 is TGTGCCAGCAGTCGCGCCCTGAAGAATCAGCCCCAGCATTTT.

The rearrangement joins TRBV6-1 to TRBJ2-7, with D possibly TRBD1 on 6 matching bases. V lost 2 bases and J 3 bases, leaving 14 bases between the germline ends. The CDR3 covers 15 residues. The germline gives CDR1 MNHNS, CDR2 SASEGT. The CDR3 protein is CASSETRTAFYEQYF. The CDR3 nucleotides read TGTGCCAGCAGTGAAACTAGGACAGCCTTCTACGAGCAGTACTTC.

The V and J genes are TRBV29-1 and TRBJ2-7; 9 bases are shared with TRBD1. V was pared by 0 bases and J by 4 bases, with 10 bases of the junction left unmatched. This CDR3 is built from 16 residues. Germline V CDR1 and CDR2: SQVTM, ANQGSEA. The CDR3 loop reads CSVEDLGQGKGYEQYF. The CDR3 DNA is TGCAGCGTTGAAGACTTGGGACAGGGAAAAGGTTACGAGCAGTACTTC.

This clone is a singleton in its sample. This chain connects TRBV5-1 to TRBJ2-1, with D possibly being TRBD2 (5 bases). The ends were cut back, 4 bases at V and 2 bases at J, with 16 bases in the middle. Germline V CDR1 and CDR2: SGHRS, YFSETQ. CDR3 size: 16 residues. This chain's CDR3 is CASSPSPGNTYNEQFF. In DNA, the CDR3 is TGCGCCAGCAGCCCCTCCCCGGGAAACACCTACAATGAGCAGTTCTTC. Filled out from reference TRBV5-1 and TRBJ2-1, the complete variable domain reads KAGVTQTPRYLIKTRGQQVTLSCSPISGHRSVSWYQQTPGQGLQFLFEYFSETQRNKGNFPGRFSGRQFSNSRSEMNVSTLELGDSALYLCASSPSPGNTYNEQFFGPGTRLTVL.

The chain has TRBV28 and TRBJ2-6; D is possibly TRBD2 (5 bases). This CDR3 is built from 15 residues. V dropped 5 bases and J dropped 4 bases, with 12 bases sitting between them. Germline-derived CDR1 and CDR2 are MDHEN and SYDVKM. The CDR3: CASSPTGTGANVLTF. DNA of the CDR3: TGTGCCAGCAGTCCCACGGGAACGGGGGCCAACGTCCTGACTTTC.